These T cell receptor beta chains were read from a single sample in a study of control samples from healthy donors and cancer patients. The protocol was immunoSEQ multiplex PCR, while the TCRdb copy is restricted to in-frame clones and leaves out a portion. The sample has fewer than 50,000 clones; approximately 92% are singletons. The specimen was PBMCs. These receptors all come from a man under 40 with colorectal cancer. Both conserved end residues are part of each CDR3. Clone sizes are given selectively: once, few, many, or a class where the clone is expanded.

>TRBJ2-3|once|TRBV15
CATRGGESTDTQYF
>TRBJ2-2|NA|TRBV12-5
CASGLIVAVRANTGELFF
>TRBJ2-4|NA|TRBV19
CASSIYNSKNIQYF
>TRBJ1-5|NA|TRBV6-2/TRBV6-3
CASSYSQTNQPQHF
>TRBJ2-5|NA|TRBV9
CASSALGGIGETQYF
>TRBJ2-7|once|TRBV5-4
CASSSNPVYGEQYF
>TRBJ2-3|once|TRBV7-2
CASSLGFGSSGGSDTQYF
>TRBJ2-5|once|TRBV19
CASSIQGKTQYF
>TRBJ2-1|NA|TRBV10-2
CASKRTGNTHNEQFF
>TRBJ2-2|few|TRBV6-2/TRBV6-3
CASSQGRVQGELFF
>TRBJ2-7|NA|TRBV30
CAWRPEGSYEQYF
>TRBJ1-5|NA|TRBV27
CASKSIYKGAGQPQHF
>TRBJ2-1|NA|TRBV6-5
CASSRTGYDEQFF
>TRBJ1-2|once|TRBV27
CASSKTGQSPANYGYTF
>TRBJ1-2|NA|TRBV7-9
CASSVGQNYYGYTF
>TRBJ1-1|NA|TRBV29-1
CSVGSSLNTEAFF
>TRBJ1-2|NA|TRBV4-2
CASSQGVAGALYGYTF
>TRBJ1-2|NA|TRBV6-1
CASSEVDSPYGYTF
>TRBJ2-3|NA|TRBV19
CASSIGVPSTDTQYF
>TRBJ2-7|NA|TRBV9
CASSETPAAGEQYF
>TRBJ2-2|NA|TRBV19
CASSIFKGTGGFGELFF
>TRBJ2-1|NA|TRBV10-2
CASRMTSGSYNEQFF
>TRBJ1-2|NA|TRBV4-2
CASSQGDRAGGYTF
>TRBJ1-4|NA|TRBV9
CASSVEGGLGEKLFF
>TRBJ2-7|NA|TRBV13
CASSFSGGSWTTAVREGQYF
>TRBJ2-3|NA|TRBV10-2
CASTPTPGFGTDTQYF
>TRBJ2-3|NA|TRBV5-4
CASSSDRGAQYF
>TRBJ2-3|few|TRBV12-3/TRBV12-4
CASSYSTDTQYF
>TRBJ2-2|NA|TRBV7-6
CASSARDLIGELFF
>TRBJ2-1|NA|TRBV5-4
CASSIGLAGGLEEQFF